The 21 T cell receptor beta chains below come from one sample, sequenced in a study of regulatory T cells in long-lasting Graves disease. Sample time point: newly diagnosed GD, antithyroid drugs for less than 3 months. There was RNA extracted from PBMCs, and the TCR library was made from it. HTBI primers from iRepertoire and Arm-PCR of CDR3 regions yielded the TCR beta libraries. TCRdb used MiXCR to reprocess the multiplex PCR reads, holding one entry per CDR3 protein. The sample has 580,000 or so distinct CDR3 sequences, 15% to 20% seen once. These data also featured in a second study, about T cells in Graves' hyperthyroidism and ophthalmopathy.

The sequencing used peripheral blood mononuclear cells (PBMCs), collected at new diagnosis, from a patient treated with antithyroid drugs. These receptors originate from a man between 18 and 29 years old with Graves disease.

This clonotype was counted ten times or more. V is TRBV3-1 and J is TRBJ2-1; D is ambiguous. CDR3 length: 14 amino acids. The germline V gene encodes CDR1 LGHDT and CDR2 YNNKEL (reference sequence). V was trimmed by 2 bases and J by 9 bases, leaving 14 bases between them. Here the CDR3 reads CASSQIAGGGEQFF. The CDR3 coding sequence is TGTGCCAGCAGCCAAATTGCCGGTGGCGGTGAGCAGTTCTTC.

A word on this clonotype: This sequence may be a read error, since a much larger clone differs from it by one base. The chain employs TRBV6-5 and TRBJ1-5; 7 bases are a match to TRBD1. This CDR3 region has 16 residues. Germline CDR1 and CDR2: MNHEY and SVGAGI. CDR3 bases: TGTGCCAGCAGTTATCTCTCGACAGGGTCGAATCAGTCCCAGCATTTT. Its translation: CASSYLSTGSNQSQHF.

This clonotype showed up just a few times. The chain uses TRBV29-1 and TRBJ2-7; D might be TRBD1 (6 bases). The CDR3 spans 10 residues. Deletions cut 7 bases from V and 5 bases from J, with 9 bases between. CDR1 and CDR2 (germline): SQVTM, ANQGSEA. CDR3 amino acids: CSAGDHEQYF. CDR3 in DNA: TGCAGCGCAGGGGACCACGAGCAGTACTTC.

This clonotype was found many times. V usage is TRBV12-3 or TRBV12-4 and J usage is TRBJ1-1; possibly TRBD1 for D (5 bases). With 1 base removed from V and 4 bases from J, the gap between germline ends came to 10 bases. The CDR3 is 14 residues long. The CDR3 here is CASSLGSGGTEAFF. For the CDR3, the DNA is TGTGCCAGCAGTTTAGGTTCGGGGGGCACTGAAGCTTTCTTT.

This clonotype came up a few times. The chain carries TRBV5-1 and TRBJ2-4; D remains ambiguous. CDR3 length: 16 residues. Germline V gene sequence: CDR1 SGHRS, CDR2 YFSETQ. Deletions cut 3 bases from V and 0 bases from J, with 13 bases between. CDR3 DNA: TGCGCCAGCAGCTGGACGATAACGGGAGCCAAAAACATTCAGTACTTC. Its translation is CASSWTITGAKNIQYF.

This clonotype was detected a few times. J is TRBJ2-1 and V is TRBV27, with TRBD2 as a possible D gene (5 bases). The CDR3 contains 11 residues. CDR1 and CDR2 (germline): MNHEY, SMNVEV (reference sequence). Deletions cut 6 bases from V and 11 bases from J, with 11 bases between. CDR3 DNA: TGTGCCAGCAGAGATGGGAGTAAGCAGTTCTTC. It translates to CASRDGSKQFF.

At least ten counts were recorded for this clonotype. As DNA, the CDR3 is TGTGCCAGCAGTCTCATCGGACAGGGTTCTAGCACAGATACGCAGTATTTT. It yields the protein CASSLIGQGSSTDTQYF. This chain connects TRBV6-1 to TRBJ2-3; 8 bases line up with TRBD1. Germline V lookup: CDR1 MNHNS, CDR2 SASEGT. The CDR3 runs to 17 residues. The junction had 10 bases not matched to a gene; V was cut back by 5 bases and J by 0 bases.

The chain links TRBV27 to TRBJ1-4; perhaps TRBD1 as D (5 bases). The CDR3 extends over 15 amino acids. Germline-derived CDR1 and CDR2 are MNHEY and SMNVEV (reference sequence). V lost 2 bases and J 3 bases, leaving 10 bases between the germline ends. CDR3 nucleotides: TGTGCCAGCAGTTTAAGAGGGGTGGCTAATGAAAAACTGTTTTTT. It specifies CASSLRGVANEKLFF.

The gene calls are TRBV9 and TRBJ2-5; 7 bases fit TRBD1. V lost 3 bases to trimming and J lost 5 bases; unmatched junction nucleotides: 13. This CDR3 spans 16 amino acids. CDR1 is SGDLS and CDR2 is YYNGEE in the germline V gene. CDR3 region: CASSARDSLGAETQYF. The CDR3, as DNA: TGTGCCAGCAGCGCCCGGGACAGCTTGGGGGCGGAGACCCAGTACTTC. Full variable domain (missing parts from reference TRBV9 and TRBJ2-5): DSGVTQTPKHLITATGQRVTLRCSPRSGDLSVYWYQQSLDQGLQFLIQYYNGEERAKGNILERFSAQQFPDLHSELNLSSLELGDSALYFCASSARDSLGAETQYFGPGTRLLVL.

In this sample, this clonotype turned up a few times. The rearrangement uses TRBV28 and TRBJ2-7; D tentatively fits TRBD1 or TRBD2 (5 bases each). The V gene lost 5 bases and the J gene lost 3 bases, with 14 bases spanning the gap. CDR1 is MDHEN and CDR2 is SYDVKM in the germline V gene. The CDR3 contains 14 residues. The CDR3 DNA sequence: TGTGCCAGCAGTCCCGGGACCCCCCTCTACGAGCAGTACTTC. It specifies CASSPGTPLYEQYF.

This clonotype was detected ten times or more. The chain is built from TRBV11-2 and TRBJ2-3; 7 bases are shared with TRBD2. V was clipped by 2 bases and J by 4 bases; unmatched bases: 6. Germline-derived CDR1 and CDR2 are SGHAT and FQNNGV. CDR3 length equals 15 residues. The CDR3: CASSLLRREADTQYF. CDR3 DNA sequence: TGTGCCAGCAGCTTACTTCGCCGGGAGGCAGATACGCAGTATTTT.

CDR3 loop: CASSESGGLSYNEQFF. The CDR3 DNA follows: TGTGCCAGCAGTGAATCGGGGGGGTTATCCTACAATGAGCAGTTCTTC. The chain is built from TRBV6-2 or TRBV6-3 and TRBJ2-1; 8 positions agree with TRBD2. Germline V gene lookup returns CDR1 MNHEY and CDR2 SVGEGT. CDR3 length: 16 residues. V lost 5 bases to trimming and J lost 1 base; unmatched junction nucleotides: 7.

This clonotype was recorded at least ten times. The chain couples TRBV5-6 to TRBJ1-2; D gene unclear. CDR3 length equals 15 residues. V lost 1 base and J 4 bases, leaving 14 bases between the germline ends. Germline loops: CDR1 SGHDT, CDR2 YYEEEE. CDR3 bases: TGTGCCAGCAGCTTGACGAGGACCGTCCGCTATGGCTACACCTTC. This encodes CASSLTRTVRYGYTF.

The table lists this clonotype with a few counts. This chain connects TRBV9 to TRBJ1-2; D unclear. In germline, CDR1 is SGDLS, CDR2 YYNGEE. The CDR3 has 15 residues. V was pared by 3 bases and J by 8 bases, with 20 bases between. This CDR3 reads CASSANRRPRRGYTF. DNA of the CDR3: TGTGCCAGCAGCGCAAATCGGCGCCCCCGGAGGGGCTACACCTTC.

This clonotype was seen ten or more times. The V call is TRBV2, the J call TRBJ1-2; possibly TRBD1 for D (5 bases). The CDR3 runs to 14 residues. V was cut by 9 bases and J by 4 bases, with 18 bases left in between. Germline V gives CDR1 SNHLY, CDR2 FYNNEI. CDR3 residues: CASRARGGIYGYTF. In DNA form, the CDR3 reads TGTGCCAGTCGGGCCCGGGGGGGGATCTATGGCTACACCTTC.

This clonotype has a count of ten or more. CDR3: CASSLGRRGLAYEQYF. CDR3 DNA sequence: TGTGCCAGCAGTTTGGGTAGGAGGGGCTTGGCCTACGAGCAGTACTTC. V usage is TRBV27 and J usage is TRBJ2-7; a weak D match, TRBD2 (6 bases). The V end was cut by 3 bases, the J end by 2 bases, with 17 bases between. Germline V CDR1 and CDR2: MNHEY, SMNVEV (reference sequence). This CDR3 comprises 16 residues.

This clonotype was counted at least ten times. This sequence joins TRBV27 and TRBJ2-7; 10 nucleotides align to TRBD2. Germline loops: CDR1 MNHEY, CDR2 SMNVEV (reference sequence). There are 19 residues in the CDR3. J lost 6 bases, V lost 3 bases, and 20 bases had no gene match. The CDR3 protein is CASSFLDSGRRIPLREQYF. CDR3 sequence (DNA): TGTGCCAGCAGTTTTCTCGATAGCGGGAGGCGTATCCCACTACGCGAGCAGTACTTC.

The sample holds many counts of this clonotype. The chain couples TRBV10-3 to TRBJ2-7; D is uncertain. This CDR3 has 14 amino acids. Trimming stripped 7 bases from V and 3 bases from J, with 16 bases between. Germline CDR1 is ENHRY and CDR2 is SYGVKD. The CDR3: CAIKDPQVRYEQYF. CDR3 DNA sequence: TGTGCCATCAAGGACCCCCAAGTTCGCTACGAGCAGTACTTC.

There are many counts of this clonotype. The chain couples TRBV28 to TRBJ2-5, with 7 positions matching TRBD2. CDR1 and CDR2 from the germline V gene are MDHEN and SYDVKM. There are 14 residues in the CDR3. J lost 1 base, V lost 4 bases, and 3 bases had no gene match. The CDR3 is CASSYLAVQETQYF. The CDR3 nucleotides read TGTGCCAGCAGTTACCTAGCGGTCCAAGAGACCCAGTACTTC.

This clonotype has a count of ten or more. The chain combines TRBV29-1 with TRBJ2-5; D unclear. CDR1 and CDR2 from the germline V gene are SQVTM and ANQGSEA. The CDR3 covers 13 residues. Trimming took off 4 bases at V and 7 bases at J, with 16 bases between the two ends. CDR3 in amino acids: CSVVLMGTGTQYF. The CDR3 DNA reads as TGCAGCGTTGTTCTGATGGGCACGGGGACCCAGTACTTC.

This clonotype showed up just a few times. V and J are TRBV10-3 and TRBJ1-6; TRBD1 aligns across 8 bases. Germline V gene sequence: CDR1 ENHRY, CDR2 SYGVKD. V trimming: 2 bases; J trimming: 9 bases; junction bases outside the gene matches: 6. The CDR3 loop spans 15 amino acids. The DNA of the CDR3 is TGTGCCATCAGTGAGGCGGGACAGGCAAGTTCACCCCTCCACTTT. It codes for CAISEAGQASSPLHF.